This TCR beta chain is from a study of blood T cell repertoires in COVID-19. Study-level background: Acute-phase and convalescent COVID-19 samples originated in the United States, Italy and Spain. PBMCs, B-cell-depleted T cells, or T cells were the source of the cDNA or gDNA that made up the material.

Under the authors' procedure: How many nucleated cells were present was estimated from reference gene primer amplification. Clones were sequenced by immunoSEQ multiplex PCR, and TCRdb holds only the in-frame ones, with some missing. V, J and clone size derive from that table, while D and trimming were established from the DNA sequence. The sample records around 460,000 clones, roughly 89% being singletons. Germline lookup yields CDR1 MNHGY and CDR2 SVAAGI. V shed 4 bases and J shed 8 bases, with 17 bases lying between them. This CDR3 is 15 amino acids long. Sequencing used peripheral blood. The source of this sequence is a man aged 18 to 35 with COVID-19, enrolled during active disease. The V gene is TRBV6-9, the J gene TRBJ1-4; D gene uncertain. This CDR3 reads CASSSYRSSREKLFF. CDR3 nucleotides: TGTGCCAGCAGTTCTTACCGTTCATCGCGGGAAAAACTGTTTTTT.